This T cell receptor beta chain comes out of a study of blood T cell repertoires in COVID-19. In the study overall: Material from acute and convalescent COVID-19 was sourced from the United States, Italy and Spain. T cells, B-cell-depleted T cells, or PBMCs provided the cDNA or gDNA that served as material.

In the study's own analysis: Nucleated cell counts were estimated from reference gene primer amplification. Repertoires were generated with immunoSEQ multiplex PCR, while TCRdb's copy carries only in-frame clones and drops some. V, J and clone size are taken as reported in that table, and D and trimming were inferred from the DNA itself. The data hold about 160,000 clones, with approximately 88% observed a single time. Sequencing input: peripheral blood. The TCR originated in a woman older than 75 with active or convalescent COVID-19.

The CDR3 coding sequence is TGTGCCAGCTCACCCGTGGACAGCGCACGATCCTACGAGCAGTACTTC. Translating it yields CASSPVDSARSYEQYF. This chain uses TRBV18 with TRBJ2-7; D is possibly TRBD1 (6 bases). Trimming cost V 3 bases and J 1 base, with 16 bases left between them. Per germline, CDR1 KGHSH and CDR2 LQKENI. There are 16 residues in the CDR3. Full variable domain (remainder filled in from reference TRBV18 and TRBJ2-7): NAGVMQNPRHLVRRRGQEARLRCSPMKGHSHVYWYRQLPEEGLKFMVYLQKENIIDESGMPKERFSAEFPKEGPSILRIQQVVRGDSAAYFCASSPVDSARSYEQYFGPGTRLTVT.